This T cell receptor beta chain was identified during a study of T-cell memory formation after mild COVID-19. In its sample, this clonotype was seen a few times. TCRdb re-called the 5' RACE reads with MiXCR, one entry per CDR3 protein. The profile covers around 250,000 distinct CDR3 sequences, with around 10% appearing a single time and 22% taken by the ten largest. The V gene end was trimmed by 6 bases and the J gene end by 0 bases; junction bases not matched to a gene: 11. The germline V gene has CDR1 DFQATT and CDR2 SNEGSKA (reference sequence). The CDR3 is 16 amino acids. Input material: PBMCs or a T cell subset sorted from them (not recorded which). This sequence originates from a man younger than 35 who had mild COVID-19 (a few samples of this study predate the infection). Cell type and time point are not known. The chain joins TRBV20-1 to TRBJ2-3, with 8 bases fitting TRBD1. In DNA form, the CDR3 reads TGCAGTGCCGCGGGACAGGCGAGAAATAGCACAGATACGCAGTATTTT. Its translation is CSAAGQARNSTDTQYF.